This TCR beta chain was captured by sequencing in a study of T cell responses to AZD1222 COVID-19 vaccine (dated by TCRdb to about 2021). Looking at the study overall: Because spike-specific TCR depth and breadth did not differ between the two schedules, AZD1222 recipients who got a second dose at roughly 4 weeks were pooled with those who got a second dose at roughly 12 weeks. TCR sequencing covered some 250 trial participants: about 210 given two doses of AZD1222 and 26 given two doses of MenACWY control vaccine. Trial participants were enrolled into age subgroups of 18-55, 56-69 and 70-plus years, which contained around 150, 29 and 61 TCR-sequenced participants, respectively. Points the paper makes about the study in general: The whole spike protein was spanned by vaccine-associated CD4 TCRs, and dominant responses were seen in regions 160-218 and 743-854. Reportedly, almost half of the unique spike-specific TCRs recognized epitopes lying outside the regions that are mutated in the B.1.351 and B.1.1.7 variants. Because no day 14 peak-response samples were available, the repertoires could be characterized only after the peak T cell response. Conclusions about previously exposed vaccinees were limited because only six AZD1222 recipients were SARS-CoV-2 seropositive at baseline. Participants were mostly white British and included more females than males, and it was suggested by the authors that clonal diversity may have been underestimated. After two AZD1222 doses, both the breadth and the depth of spike-specific TCRs were significantly higher than at day 0 and than in MenACWY recipients. In the small 56-69-year group, the increase in depth fell short of significance, most likely because of low power.

The meaning of the sample's time point label: baseline before first vaccination. The vaccinee samples were drawn from two UK trials, COV001 and COV002, one of which was a single-blind randomized controlled phase 2/3 trial testing AZD1222 (ChAdOx1 nCoV-19) in healthy adults. For TCRbeta chain sequencing, PBMC samples from trial participants were taken at day 0 and at day 28 after the second dose. The CDR3 regions of human TCRbeta chains were analyzed by immunosequencing. Concerning the study's data processing: Repertoire TCRs were matched against a reference library of SARS-CoV-2-specific TCRs generated with the MIRA antigen-specificity platform. Breadth was defined as the fraction of unique TCRs that were SARS-CoV-2-associated. Depth was defined as the fraction of total T cells that were SARS-CoV-2-associated. Using the MIRA data, each spike-specific TCR was mapped to the spike region that the TCR reacts to and placed in a CD4 or CD8 class. Log10-transformed breadth and depth values were compared by one-way ANOVA with Sidak's multiple comparisons tests. Imported from immuneACCESS, the table was reduced by TCRdb to in-frame sequences with V and J called. These copies leave out some clones; in studies compared against another copy, an unresolved V gene accounts for under half, and the cause of the remainder is not known. That table furnishes V, J and clone size, whereas the DNA furnished D and trimming. The sample yields 95,000 to 150,000 clones; approximately 88% were counted once. Together, the top ten hold approximately 1.5% of the sample.

For this clone: Its recognized antigen is unknown. No quality values exist for individual bases; no much larger clone is one base distant.

Measured from the cysteine to the phenylalanine, the CDR3 is 14 residues long. Left in the record is the CDR3 DNA by itself, 42 bases read in frame from the first base. Trimming takes 7 bases from V and 10 bases from J, and the germline ends sit 23 bases apart. Sequences SGHNT (CDR1) and YYREEE (CDR2) are obtained from the germline V gene (reference sequence). The rearrangement combines TRBV5-4 with TRBJ1-1; the D gene cannot be resolved reliably. The material was peripheral blood, obtained on day 0 of AZD1222 vaccination. The clonotype originates from an adult in good health. The sequenced DNA is TGTGCCAGCCAACCCGATTTTGAACCAGGACTAGCTTTCTTT. Translation gives CASQPDFEPGLAFF.